This TCR beta chain was observed in a study of post-analysis software for immune sequencing data. Looking at the study overall: Clinical courses comprised relapsing-remitting, secondary progressive and progressive-relapsing multiple sclerosis.

Each TCR beta cDNA library carried unique molecular identifiers. Between roughly 1 and 10 million T cells gave rise to roughly 0.5 million cDNA molecules. TCRdb used MiXCR to reprocess the PCR reads, holding one entry per CDR3 protein. Here the sample spans 750,000 to 950,000 distinct CDR3 sequences, approximately 53% being singletons. This clonotype was counted between two and nine times. Antigen unknown. Whole-study results and caveats: Controls significantly exceeded multiple sclerosis patients in normalized Chao1 diversity.

The clonotype comes from a girl aged 10-17 years with multiple sclerosis. Specimen: blood.

In DNA, the CDR3 is TGCAGTGCTAGATACGGGACTAGAGGGACTTACAATGAGCAGTTCTTC. Protein: CSARYGTRGTYNEQFF. V gene TRBV20-1 combines with J gene TRBJ2-1, with 8 bases matching TRBD2. The CDR3 covers 16 residues. V lost 2 bases, J lost 4 bases, and 10 bases stayed unmatched. Germline values: CDR1 DFQATT, CDR2 SNEGSKA (reference sequence).